This entry lists 32 T cell receptor beta chains sequenced from one sample in a study of blood T cell repertoires in COVID-19. Assay used: immunoSEQ multiplex PCR; TCRdb lists only in-frame clones, some missing. The sample carries about 230,000 clones, over 85% recorded once. Sequencing was performed on PBMCs or T cells enriched from blood (not recorded which). Every receptor here comes from a woman in her twenties or thirties with acute COVID-19.

This chain links TRBV7-9 with TRBJ2-1; the match to TRBD2 covers 12 bases. The length of the CDR3 is 17 residues. In germline, CDR1 is SEHNR, CDR2 FQNEAQ (reference sequence). J lost 6 bases, V lost 5 bases, and 11 bases had no gene match. The CDR3 bases are TGTGCCAGCAGCCCGAACCTTCTAGCGGGGGGGGCCAATGAGCAGTTCTTC. Its protein product is CASSPNLLAGGANEQFF.

The CDR3 loop is CASSPQAFQETQYF. The CDR3 DNA reads TGTGCCAGCAGCCCCCAGGCGTTCCAAGAGACCCAGTACTTC. This sequence joins TRBV9 and TRBJ2-5; D not resolved. The CDR3 extends over 14 amino acids. V was trimmed by 4 bases and J by 1 base, leaving 11 bases between them. Germline values: CDR1 SGDLS, CDR2 YYNGEE. The entire variable domain, with the rest obtained from reference TRBV9 and TRBJ2-5, is as follows: DSGVTQTPKHLITATGQRVTLRCSPRSGDLSVYWYQQSLDQGLQFLIQYYNGEERAKGNILERFSAQQFPDLHSELNLSSLELGDSALYFCASSPQAFQETQYFGPGTRLLVL.

The chain joins TRBV19 to TRBJ1-4; D gene ambiguous. Between the trimmed V and J ends, which lost 7 bases and 8 bases, there was a span of 17 bases. Germline CDR1 reads LNHDA; CDR2 reads SQIVND (reference sequence). The CDR3 covers 14 residues. CDR3 region: CASTLGTLGEKLFF. In DNA form, the CDR3 reads TGTGCCAGTACCCTGGGCACTCTCGGAGAAAAACTGTTTTTT.

The chain links TRBV2 to TRBJ1-5; 8 nucleotides line up with TRBD1. From germline, CDR1 is SNHLY and CDR2 FYNNEI. J lost 5 bases, V lost 3 bases, and 3 bases had no gene match. This CDR3 comprises 14 residues. The DNA for the CDR3 is TGTGCCAGCAGTGATACAGGGGGACATCAGCCCCAGCATTTT. Encoded protein: CASSDTGGHQPQHF.

In its sample, this clone was seen a few times. The rearrangement links TRBV11-2 to TRBJ2-6; D is undetermined. This CDR3 has 13 amino acids. V lost 10 bases to trimming and J lost 2 bases, with 9 bases between them. Germline V CDR1 and CDR2: SGHAT, FQNNGV. This CDR3 is CATEMTGANVLTF. In nucleotides, the CDR3 is TGTGCCACCGAGATGACTGGGGCCAACGTCCTGACTTTC.

V and J are TRBV7-8 and TRBJ2-7, with 7 bases that match TRBD1. The V gene's germline CDR1 is SGHVS and CDR2 FQNEAQ. V was pared by 4 bases and J by 0 bases, with 3 bases of the junction left unmatched. The CDR3 is made up of 14 amino acids. CDR3 nucleotides: TGTGCCAGCAGCTCCCGGACAGGCTCCTACGAGCAGTACTTC. It encodes CASSSRTGSYEQYF. The full variable domain, in which reference TRBV7-8 and TRBJ2-7 provide the parts outside the CDR3, is GAGVSQSPRYKVAKRGQDVALRCDPISGHVSLFWYQQALGQGPEFLTYFQNEAQLDKSGLPSDRFFAERPEGSVSTLKIQRTQQEDSAVYLCASSSRTGSYEQYFGPGTRLTVT.

The chain uses TRBV24-1 and TRBJ2-5; TRBD1 matches 8 bases. CDR3 length equals 15 residues. Germline V lookup: CDR1 KGHDR, CDR2 SFDVKD. With 3 bases clipped from V and 6 bases from J, the junction kept 8 bases outside the gene matches. The CDR3 sequence: CATSDPRQGRKTQYF. CDR3 bases: TGTGCCACCAGTGATCCAAGACAGGGGAGAAAGACCCAGTACTTC.

This clone appeared a single time. The V call is TRBV7-9, the J call TRBJ2-5, with D perhaps TRBD2 (6 bases). CDR1 is SEHNR, CDR2 FQNEAQ, per germline (reference sequence). Trimming took 7 bases from V and 7 from J, leaving 16 bases between them. The CDR3 runs to 13 residues. CDR3 residues: CASTTGETGTQYF. CDR3 in DNA: TGTGCCAGCACCACGGGGGAGACGGGGACCCAGTACTTC.

V and J are TRBV6-5 and TRBJ1-6; D remains unclear. This CDR3 has 12 residues. V lost 8 bases, J lost 8 bases, and 10 bases lay in between. Germline CDR1 reads MNHEY; CDR2 reads SVGAGI. DNA of the CDR3: TGTGCCAGCGGGGAGCTCGATTCACCCCTCCACTTT. Its translation: CASGELDSPLHF.

This clone appeared once. This chain links TRBV6-5 with TRBJ1-2, with D perhaps matching TRBD1 (5 bases). Per the germline V gene, CDR1 is MNHEY and CDR2 is SVGAGI. The CDR3 has 13 residues. V lost 6 bases and J lost 4, with 12 bases in between. The chain's CDR3 is CASSQRTSYGYTF. CDR3 nucleotides: TGTGCCAGCAGCCAACGGACAAGCTATGGCTACACCTTC.

This clone was seen only once. J is TRBJ1-3 and V is TRBV30; possible D gene TRBD1, 6 bases. The CDR3 sequence is 15 residues long. From germline, CDR1 is GTSNPN and CDR2 SVGIG (reference sequence). Trimming removed 1 base from V and 4 bases from J, with 14 bases in between. CDR3 sequence reads: CAWSADRLSGNTIYF. CDR3 nucleotides: TGTGCCTGGAGTGCAGACAGGCTATCCGGAAACACCATATATTTT.

This chain connects TRBV5-5 to TRBJ1-2; D remains unclear. Germline V gene sequence: CDR1 SGHKS, CDR2 YYEKEE (reference sequence). Trimming shortened V by 4 bases and J by 7 bases, and 23 bases separated the two germline ends. This CDR3 contains 16 residues. CDR3 coding DNA: TGTGCCAGCAGCCACCAAGACACCGCTGGTTTTGGTGGCTACACCTTC. Encoded protein: CASSHQDTAGFGGYTF.

This chain connects TRBV2 to TRBJ1-5; maybe TRBD1 (5 bases). The CDR3 has 13 amino acids. Germline V CDR1 and CDR2: SNHLY, FYNNEI. Trimming shortened V by 7 bases and J by 0 bases, and 7 bases separated the two germline ends. The CDR3 loop is CASKGDSNQPQHF. The DNA of the CDR3 is TGTGCCAGCAAAGGGGATAGCAATCAGCCCCAGCATTTT.

The CDR3 loop is CASSPGHTAPLHF. The CDR3 DNA reads TGTGCCAGCAGCCCGGGACATACGGCACCCCTCCACTTT. The V call is TRBV27, the J call TRBJ1-6, with D maybe TRBD1 (6 bases). The CDR3 length is 13 residues. The germline V gene encodes CDR1 MNHEY and CDR2 SMNVEV (reference sequence). Trimming left V 6 bases short and J 11 bases short, with 14 bases between.

The V call is TRBV3-1 (or the pseudogene TRBV3-2), the J call TRBJ1-1; a weak D match, TRBD1 (5 bases). The CDR3 is 13 residues long. Germline lookup yields CDR1 LGHDT and CDR2 YNNKEL (reference sequence). V was pared by 3 bases and J by 6 bases, with 11 bases between. The CDR3 sequence: CASSQDQGPEAFF. The CDR3 nucleotides are TGTGCCAGCAGCCAGGATCAGGGTCCTGAAGCTTTCTTT.

The J gene is TRBJ2-1, the V gene TRBV6-1; the D gene is possibly TRBD1 (5 bases). Germline CDR1 reads MNHNS; CDR2 reads SASEGT. Trimming pared 2 bases from V and 7 bases from J, leaving 12 bases between. This CDR3 comprises 14 residues. This CDR3 is CASSELGAWNEQFF. The CDR3 DNA reads as TGTGCCAGCAGTGAATTAGGGGCGTGGAATGAGCAGTTCTTC.

This chain links TRBV9 with TRBJ1-2; D may be TRBD1 (6 bases). V was pared by 0 bases and J by 7 bases, with 25 bases between. Germline lookup yields CDR1 SGDLS and CDR2 YYNGEE. This CDR3 contains 18 residues. CDR3 sequence (DNA): TGTGCCAGCAGCGTAGCCCCCCATTACAGGGTTAATTCGAGTGGCTACACCTTC. It yields the protein CASSVAPHYRVNSSGYTF.

The chain links TRBV7-2 to TRBJ1-5; 7 nucleotides match TRBD1. Germline CDR1 reads SGHTA; CDR2 reads FQGNSA. V was clipped by 1 base and J by 7 bases; unmatched bases: 13. CDR3 length: 17 amino acids. CDR3 in DNA: TGTGCCAGCAGCTTAGAACAGGGGTCGATCGGGAGCCAGCCCCAGCATTTT. This gives the protein CASSLEQGSIGSQPQHF.

The chain uses TRBV28 and TRBJ1-5; 7 positions agree with TRBD1. Germline loops: CDR1 MDHEN, CDR2 SYDVKM. J gave up 4 bases and V 4 bases, and 10 bases lay outside the gene matches. The CDR3 is made up of 16 amino acids. The CDR3 sequence: CASSSRDRGLNQPQHF. CDR3 sequence (DNA): TGTGCCAGCAGTTCCCGGGACAGAGGGTTGAATCAGCCCCAGCATTTT.

This clone has more than one count but fewer than ten. The chain is built from TRBV27 and TRBJ1-1, with TRBD1 matching over 8 bases. The ends lost 0 bases at V and 0 bases at J; junction bases unmatched: 3. Looked up from germline, CDR1 is MNHEY and CDR2 is SMNVEV (reference sequence). The CDR3 has 16 residues. Written as DNA, the CDR3 is TGTGCCAGCAGTTTATCCCAGGACAGGGTGAACACTGAAGCTTTCTTT. Translation gives CASSLSQDRVNTEAFF.

The chain employs TRBV7-9 and TRBJ2-7; weak D call: TRBD1 (7 bases). The V and J ends lost 4 bases and 6 bases respectively, with 28 bases between them. The V gene's germline CDR1 is SEHNR and CDR2 FQNEAQ (reference sequence). CDR3 length: 18 residues. CDR3 sequence reads: CASSSYRGEGRRGVEQYF. In nucleotides, the CDR3 is TGTGCCAGCAGCTCATACAGGGGTGAAGGACGGAGGGGGGTCGAGCAGTACTTC.

The rearrangement uses TRBV28 and TRBJ1-5; D not certain. V was pared by 7 bases and J by 4 bases, with 8 bases between. The CDR3 contains 12 residues. CDR1 is MDHEN and CDR2 is SYDVKM in the germline V gene. CDR3 amino acids: CASKWENQPQHF. CDR3 DNA sequence: TGTGCCAGCAAGTGGGAGAATCAGCCCCAGCATTTT. The full variable domain, in which reference TRBV28 and TRBJ1-5 provide the parts outside the CDR3, is DVKVTQSSRYLVKRTGEKVFLECVQDMDHENMFWYRQDPGLGLRLIYFSYDVKMKEKGDIPEGYSVSREKKERFSLILESASTNQTSMYLCASKWENQPQHFGDGTRLSIL.

CDR3 amino acids: CASSLGRGQGVWNQPQHF. The CDR3 DNA reads as TGTGCCAGCAGCTTAGGCCGGGGGCAGGGGGTTTGGAATCAGCCCCAGCATTTT. The V gene is TRBV13, the J gene TRBJ1-5; 7 bases match TRBD1. This CDR3 is built from 18 residues. J was trimmed by 4 bases and V by 0 bases; bases with no gene match: 12. The germline V gene has CDR1 PRHDT and CDR2 FYEKMQ (reference sequence).

The CDR3 coding sequence is TGTGCCAGCTCACCGCAACAGATGAACACTGAAGCTTTCTTT. The encoded protein is CASSPQQMNTEAFF. The chain is built from TRBV18 and TRBJ1-1; D unresolved. Germline-derived CDR1 and CDR2 are KGHSH and LQKENI. V shed 3 bases and J shed 0 bases, with 8 bases lying between them. The CDR3 extends over 14 amino acids.

The rearrangement joins TRBV6-1 to TRBJ2-3; D not resolved. The V gene's germline CDR1 is MNHNS and CDR2 SASEGT. Trimming pared 5 bases from V and 6 bases from J, leaving 18 bases between. This CDR3 region has 15 residues. CDR3: CASSLATWPRDTQYF. The CDR3, as DNA: TGTGCCAGCAGTTTAGCCACTTGGCCACGGGATACGCAGTATTTT.

The J gene is TRBJ1-2, the V gene TRBV6-4; 9 nucleotides align to TRBD1. The germline CDR1 and CDR2 sequences are MRHNA and SNTAGT. CDR3 length: 15 residues. Trimming took 5 bases from V and 1 from J; bases not matched to a gene: 5. The CDR3 DNA sequence: TGTGCCAGCAGTCCCGGGACAGGGAGTAACTATGGCTACACCTTC. This translates into CASSPGTGSNYGYTF.

The chain couples TRBV5-6 to TRBJ2-2, with D perhaps TRBD1 (5 bases). Germline CDR1 SGHDT, CDR2 YYEEEE. Trimming removed 0 bases at V and 2 bases at J, with 11 bases between. CDR3 length: 16 residues. The CDR3 protein is CASSLDGRANTGELFF. The CDR3 bases are TGTGCCAGCAGCTTGGACGGCAGGGCAAACACCGGGGAGCTGTTTTTT.

The rearrangement joins TRBV7-3 to TRBJ1-2; D not certain. The CDR3 sequence is 14 residues long. The ends were cut back, 1 base at V and 2 bases at J, with 8 bases in the middle. The germline V gene has CDR1 SGHTA and CDR2 FQGTGA. CDR3 residues: CASSLNPRNYGYTF. The CDR3 nucleotides read TGTGCCAGCAGCTTAAACCCGAGGAACTATGGCTACACCTTC.

This clone was seen a handful of times. The V gene is TRBV30, the J gene TRBJ1-4; D not certain. Deletions cut 5 bases from V and 8 bases from J, with 15 bases between. Germline CDR1 GTSNPN, CDR2 SVGIG (reference sequence). CDR3 length equals 13 residues. Here the CDR3 DNA reads TGTGCCTGGGGAGCGAGGGCGAGGGAAAAACTGTTTTTT. It yields the protein CAWGARAREKLFF.

The V call is TRBV30, the J call TRBJ1-1; D is perhaps TRBD1 (5 bases). Germline CDR1 is GTSNPN and CDR2 is SVGIG (reference sequence). This CDR3 spans 13 amino acids. V was trimmed by 1 base and J by 0 bases, leaving 6 bases between them. CDR3 DNA: TGTGCCTGGAGTGCCAGGGTGAACACTGAAGCTTTCTTT. Protein: CAWSARVNTEAFF.

V usage is TRBV29-1 and J usage is TRBJ2-1, with D tentatively TRBD1 (6 bases). V was clipped by 6 bases and J by 10 bases, with 22 bases between them. The CDR3 length is 14 residues. In germline, CDR1 is SQVTM, CDR2 ANQGSEA. The CDR3 reads CSVWVGRGGWEQFF. The CDR3 DNA is TGCAGCGTCTGGGTTGGCAGAGGGGGTTGGGAGCAGTTCTTC.

V usage is TRBV28 and J usage is TRBJ1-1, with TRBD1 matching over 8 bases. The germline CDR1 and CDR2 sequences are MDHEN and SYDVKM. The ends lost 4 bases at V and 0 bases at J; junction bases unmatched: 1. This CDR3 is 14 amino acids long. The CDR3 reads CASSSDRVNTEAFF. The CDR3, as DNA: TGTGCCAGCAGTTCGGACAGGGTGAACACTGAAGCTTTCTTT.